Below are 16 T cell receptor beta chains sequenced from a single sample in a study of cytomegalovirus exposure and HLA in healthy donors (dated by TCRdb to between 2016 and 2019). The library was generated by the immunoSEQ multiplex PCR assay. The multiplex PCR relied on a mix of 60 forward primers for TCR Vbeta segments and 13 reverse primers for TCR Jbeta segments. The source is immuneACCESS, and TCRdb retained only in-frame sequences with V and J called. Part of the clones is not carried over; for the studies checked, unresolved V genes explain less than half of this, and the remainder is unexplained. This sample holds some 130,000 clones; more than 70% were observed only once. The top ten clonotypes cover around 2% of the sample. The sequencing input was PBMCs. These receptors were taken from a man aged 30 to 39 in good health and CMV-seronegative.

The chain has TRBV30 and TRBJ1-2; 9 nucleotides match TRBD1. The CDR3 runs to 15 residues. V shed 2 bases, J shed 4 bases, and the junction held 8 bases outside the gene matches. Per the germline V gene, CDR1 is GTSNPN and CDR2 is SVGIG (reference sequence). This CDR3 reads CAWSLNRGRGYGYTF. The CDR3 DNA sequence: TGTGCCTGGAGTTTAAACAGGGGGCGCGGCTATGGCTACACCTTC.

The DNA of the CDR3 is TGTGCCAGCAGCTTATCGGGACTACAGGGCCTTAATCGGGAGCAGTTCTTC. This codes for CASSLSGLQGLNREQFF. The chain carries TRBV5-4 and TRBJ2-1; D perhaps matches TRBD2 (7 bases). CDR3 size: 17 residues. The germline V gene has CDR1 SGHNT and CDR2 YYREEE (reference sequence). Trimming took 2 bases from V and 10 from J, leaving 25 bases between them.

This clone was observed a handful of times. V gene TRBV11-3 combines with J gene TRBJ2-7; a possible D gene is TRBD2 (6 bases). This CDR3 region has 19 residues. The germline gives CDR1 SGHNT, CDR2 YENEEA. Trimming took off 2 bases at V and 2 bases at J, with 25 bases between the two ends. Here the CDR3 reads CASSLPNSFMGTATYEQYF. As DNA, the CDR3 is TGTGCCAGCAGCTTACCTAACTCCTTTATGGGGACTGCTACCTACGAGCAGTACTTC.

There are a few counts of this clone. This rearrangement joins TRBV2 to TRBJ2-7; 9 bases are shared with TRBD1. The ends lost 4 bases at V and 6 bases at J; junction bases unmatched: 7. The CDR3 has 14 residues. Germline-derived CDR1 and CDR2 are SNHLY and FYNNEI. CDR3 sequence (DNA): TGTGCCAGCAGTGGGTCGGGACAGGGCACCGAGCAGTACTTC. Its protein product is CASSGSGQGTEQYF.

The chain uses TRBV10-3 and TRBJ1-1, with TRBD1 matching over 9 bases. V lost 6 bases, J lost 1 base, and 0 bases stayed unmatched. CDR3 size: 13 residues. The germline V gene has CDR1 ENHRY and CDR2 SYGVKD. The CDR3 DNA reads as TGTGCCATCAGGGGACAGGGGAACACTGAAGCTTTCTTT. Translating it yields CAIRGQGNTEAFF.

The chain couples TRBV10-2 to TRBJ2-1, with 9 positions matching TRBD2. CDR3 length: 15 residues. CDR1 is WSHSY and CDR2 is SAAADI in the germline V gene. Germline trimming cut 4 bases from V and 4 bases from J; bases unmatched to any gene: 5. The CDR3 sequence: CASSVGLAGYNEQFF. Written as DNA, the CDR3 is TGCGCCAGCAGTGTAGGTCTAGCGGGGTACAATGAGCAGTTCTTC.

The CDR3: CASSYPTGANTGELFF. The DNA for the CDR3 is TGTGCCAGCAGCTACCCGACAGGGGCAAACACCGGGGAGCTGTTTTTT. The rearrangement links TRBV2 to TRBJ2-2, with 8 nucleotides matching TRBD1. V shed 6 bases and J 2 bases; nucleotides not matched to a gene: 8. CDR3 size: 16 residues. Germline CDR1 SNHLY, CDR2 FYNNEI. The full variable domain, rest sourced from reference TRBV2 and TRBJ2-2, is EPEVTQTPSHQVTQMGQEVILRCVPISNHLYFYWYRQILGQKVEFLVSFYNNEISEKSEIFDDQFSVERPDGSNFTLKIRSTKLEDSAMYFCASSYPTGANTGELFFGEGSRLTVL.

This clone has just a few counts. The chain has TRBV14 and TRBJ1-2; D gene uncertain. The germline V and J ends were trimmed by 0 bases and 4 bases, with 6 bases remaining between them. In germline, CDR1 is SGHDN, CDR2 FVKESK. CDR3 length equals 13 residues. CDR3 nucleotides: TGTGCCAGCAGCCAAGAGGTCGGCTATGGCTACACCTTC. Translating gives CASSQEVGYGYTF.

This clone has only one observation. CDR3 in DNA: TGTGCCAGCAGCTTAGGGTATAGCGGAGAGCAGTACTTC. Protein sequence: CASSLGYSGEQYF. The chain recombines TRBV11-1 with TRBJ2-7, with a possible D match to TRBD2 (6 bases). CDR3 length: 13 residues. CDR1 and CDR2 (germline): SGHAT, FQDESV (reference sequence). V lost 1 base to trimming and J lost 7 bases, with 11 bases between them.

A single count supports this clone. The chain combines TRBV30 with TRBJ2-1, with 11 nucleotides matching TRBD2. V was clipped by 5 bases and J by 4 bases; unmatched bases: 4. The germline V gene encodes CDR1 GTSNPN and CDR2 SVGIG (reference sequence). CDR3 length equals 14 residues. CDR3 in DNA: TGTGCCTGGGGACTAGCGGGCAATTACAATGAGCAGTTCTTC. Translation: CAWGLAGNYNEQFF.

This clone was detected a few times. This sequence joins TRBV6-1 and TRBJ2-7; 9 positions match TRBD1. Per the germline V gene, CDR1 is MNHNS and CDR2 is SASEGT. The CDR3 is 17 residues long. Trimming removed 1 base from V and 7 bases from J; junction bases left unmatched: 14. Here the CDR3 reads CASSEGQGVLGIGEQYF. The CDR3 DNA reads TGTGCCAGCAGTGAAGGACAGGGGGTCTTGGGAATCGGAGAGCAGTACTTC.

V gene TRBV9 combines with J gene TRBJ2-2, with 7 nucleotides matching TRBD2. This CDR3 is 16 amino acids long. V lost 2 bases, J lost 3 bases, and 7 bases stayed unmatched. Germline V gives CDR1 SGDLS, CDR2 YYNGEE. CDR3 nucleotide sequence: TGTGCCAGCAGCGTTTCCGGGAGGAGGGACACCGGGGAGCTGTTTTTT. It specifies CASSVSGRRDTGELFF.

This chain links TRBV5-1 with TRBJ2-7; 10 nucleotides align to TRBD2. CDR1 is SGHRS, CDR2 YFSETQ, per germline. The CDR3 runs to 17 residues. Trimming took 2 bases from V and 4 from J; bases not matched to a gene: 12. DNA of the CDR3: TGCGCCAGCAGCTTCGGGTTAGCGGGAGGTATGAGTTACGAGCAGTACTTC. Its translation is CASSFGLAGGMSYEQYF.

The chain links TRBV2 to TRBJ2-7; 7 bases line up with TRBD1. The CDR3 runs to 16 residues. Per germline, CDR1 SNHLY and CDR2 FYNNEI. Trimming took 7 bases from V and 3 from J; bases not matched to a gene: 15. This chain's CDR3 is CASTTKHRDSDYEQYF. As DNA, the CDR3 is TGTGCCAGCACTACAAAACACCGGGACAGTGACTACGAGCAGTACTTC.

This sequence joins TRBV5-1 and TRBJ2-3, with D perhaps TRBD1 (5 bases). Between the trimmed V and J ends, which lost 4 bases and 2 bases, there was a span of 11 bases. The germline CDR1 and CDR2 sequences are SGHRS and YFSETQ. This CDR3 contains 14 residues. This CDR3 reads CASSPPDITDTQYF. Written as DNA, the CDR3 is TGCGCCAGCAGCCCACCGGACATCACAGATACGCAGTATTTT. The complete variable domain, with remaining parts taken from reference TRBV5-1 and TRBJ2-3, reads KAGVTQTPRYLIKTRGQQVTLSCSPISGHRSVSWYQQTPGQGLQFLFEYFSETQRNKGNFPGRFSGRQFSNSRSEMNVSTLELGDSALYLCASSPPDITDTQYFGPGTRLTVL.

This chain uses TRBV2 with TRBJ2-1; TRBD2 matches at 10 bases. The CDR3 is made up of 17 amino acids. V dropped 2 bases and J dropped 4; count of bases not matched to a gene: 8. Germline V gene data show CDR1 as SNHLY and CDR2 as FYNNEI. This chain's CDR3 is CASSERWGAGGYNEQFF. CDR3 sequence (DNA): TGTGCCAGCAGTGAAAGGTGGGGAGCGGGAGGGTACAATGAGCAGTTCTTC.